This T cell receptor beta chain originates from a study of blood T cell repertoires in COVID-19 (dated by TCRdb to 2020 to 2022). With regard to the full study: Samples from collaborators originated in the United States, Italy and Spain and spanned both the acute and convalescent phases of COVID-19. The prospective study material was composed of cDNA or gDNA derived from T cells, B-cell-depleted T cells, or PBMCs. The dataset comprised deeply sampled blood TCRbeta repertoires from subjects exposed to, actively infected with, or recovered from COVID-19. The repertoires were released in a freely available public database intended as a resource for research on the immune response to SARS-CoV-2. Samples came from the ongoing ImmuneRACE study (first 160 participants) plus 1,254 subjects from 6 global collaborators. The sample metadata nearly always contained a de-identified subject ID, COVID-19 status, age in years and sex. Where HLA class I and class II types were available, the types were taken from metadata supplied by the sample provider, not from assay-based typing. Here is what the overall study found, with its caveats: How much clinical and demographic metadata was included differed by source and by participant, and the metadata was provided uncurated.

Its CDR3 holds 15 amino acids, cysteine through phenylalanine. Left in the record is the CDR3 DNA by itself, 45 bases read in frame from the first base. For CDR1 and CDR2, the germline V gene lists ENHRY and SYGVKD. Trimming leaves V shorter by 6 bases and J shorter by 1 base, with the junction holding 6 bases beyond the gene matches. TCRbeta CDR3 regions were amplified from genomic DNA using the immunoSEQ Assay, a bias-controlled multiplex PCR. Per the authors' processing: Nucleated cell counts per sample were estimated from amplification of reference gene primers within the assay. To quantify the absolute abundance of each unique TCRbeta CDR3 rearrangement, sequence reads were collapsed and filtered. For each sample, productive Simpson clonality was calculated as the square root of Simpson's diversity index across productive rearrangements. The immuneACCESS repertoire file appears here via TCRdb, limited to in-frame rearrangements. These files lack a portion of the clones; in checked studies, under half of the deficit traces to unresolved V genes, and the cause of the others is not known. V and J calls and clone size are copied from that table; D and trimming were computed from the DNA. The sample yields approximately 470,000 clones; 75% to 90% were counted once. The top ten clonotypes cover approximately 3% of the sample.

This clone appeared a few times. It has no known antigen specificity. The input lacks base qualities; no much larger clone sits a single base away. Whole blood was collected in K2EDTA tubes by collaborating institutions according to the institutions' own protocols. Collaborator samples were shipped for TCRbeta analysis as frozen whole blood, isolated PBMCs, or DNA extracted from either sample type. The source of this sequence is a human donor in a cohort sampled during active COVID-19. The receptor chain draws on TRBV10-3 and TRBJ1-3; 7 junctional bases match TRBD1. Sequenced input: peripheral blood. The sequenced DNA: TGTGCCATCAGGGGGACAGTTTTTTCTGGAAACACCATATATTTT. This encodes CAIRGTVFSGNTIYF.